This entry concerns a single T cell receptor beta chain. Its antigen is not identified. The CDR3 spans 16 residues. CDR1 and CDR2 from the germline V gene are GTSNPN and SVGIG (reference sequence). The ends lost 1 base at V and 5 bases at J; junction bases unmatched: 7. Amplification of TCR beta CDR3 was performed by multiplex PCR with 32 V and 13 J primers. TCRdb reprocessed the multiplex PCR reads with MiXCR, giving one entry per CDR3 protein. The table includes around 3,000 distinct CDR3 sequences, around 40% detected once. Per sample, approximately 570 ng of bulk tumor genomic DNA was the template used. Biopsies, several per primary tumor and spaced far apart, were collected during surgery. Before undergoing curative surgery, patients had newly diagnosed non-small cell lung cancer that was untreated. Donor patients had newly diagnosed non-small cell lung cancer and were having surgery with curative intent.

This sample stems from a study of immune heterogeneity within non-small cell lung tumors. Study-wide context: Tumor histology was classified as squamous cell carcinoma in several cases, non-squamous carcinoma in roughly nine and not otherwise specified in 1.

Study results and caveats: Recurring identical dominant CDR3 beta clonotypes were observed across tumor sites within a patient, together with site-unique high-frequency clones.

The rearrangement joins TRBV30 to TRBJ2-3; 12 nucleotides agree with TRBD2. Sequencing was performed on lung tumor tissue. The sequence derives from a man between 60 and 75 years old with non-small cell lung cancer. This chain's CDR3 is CAWSELAGGALDTQYF. The CDR3 nucleotides read TGTGCCTGGAGTGAACTAGCGGGGGGAGCCCTAGATACGCAGTATTTT.